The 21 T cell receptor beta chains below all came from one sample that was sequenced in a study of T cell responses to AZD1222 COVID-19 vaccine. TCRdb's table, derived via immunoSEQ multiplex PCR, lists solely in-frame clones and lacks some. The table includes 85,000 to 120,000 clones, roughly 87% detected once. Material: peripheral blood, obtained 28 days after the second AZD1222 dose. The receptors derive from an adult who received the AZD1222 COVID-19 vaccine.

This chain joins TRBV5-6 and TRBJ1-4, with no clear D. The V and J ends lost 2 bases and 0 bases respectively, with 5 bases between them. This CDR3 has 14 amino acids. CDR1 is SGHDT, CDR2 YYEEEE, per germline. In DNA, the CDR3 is TGTGCCAGCAGCTTTGGGACAACTAATGAAAAACTGTTTTTT. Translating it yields CASSFGTTNEKLFF.

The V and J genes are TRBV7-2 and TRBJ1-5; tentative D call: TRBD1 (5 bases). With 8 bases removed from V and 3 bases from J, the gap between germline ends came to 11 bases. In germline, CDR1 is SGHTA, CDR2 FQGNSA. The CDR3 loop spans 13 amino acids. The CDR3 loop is CASSLQDNQPQHF. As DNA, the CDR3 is TGTGCCAGCTCCCTACAGGACAATCAGCCCCAGCATTTT.

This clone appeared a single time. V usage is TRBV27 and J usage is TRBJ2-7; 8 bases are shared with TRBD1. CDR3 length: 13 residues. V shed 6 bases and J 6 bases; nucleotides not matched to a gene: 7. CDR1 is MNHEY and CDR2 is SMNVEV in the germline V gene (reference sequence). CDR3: CASRMDRAGEQYF. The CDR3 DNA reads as TGTGCCAGCAGGATGGACAGGGCGGGCGAGCAGTACTTC.

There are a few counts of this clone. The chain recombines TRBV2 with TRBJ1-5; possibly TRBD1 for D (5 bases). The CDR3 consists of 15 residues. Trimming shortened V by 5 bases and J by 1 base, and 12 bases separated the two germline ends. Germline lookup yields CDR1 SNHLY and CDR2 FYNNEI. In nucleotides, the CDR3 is TGTGCCAGCAGTTCGCAGGGTGGGAGCAATCAGCCCCAGCATTTT. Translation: CASSSQGGSNQPQHF.

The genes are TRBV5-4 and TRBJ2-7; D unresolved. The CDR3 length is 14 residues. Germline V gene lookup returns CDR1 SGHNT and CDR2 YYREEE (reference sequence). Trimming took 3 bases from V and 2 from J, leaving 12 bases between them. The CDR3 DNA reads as TGTGCCAGCAGCTCGAAGACCGCGACCTACGAGCAGTACTTC. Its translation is CASSSKTATYEQYF. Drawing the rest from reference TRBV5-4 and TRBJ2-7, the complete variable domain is ETGVTQSPTHLIKTRGQQVTLRCSSQSGHNTVSWYQQALGQGPQFIFQYYREEENGRGNFPPRFSGLQFPNYSSELNVNALELDDSALYLCASSSKTATYEQYFGPGTRLTVT.

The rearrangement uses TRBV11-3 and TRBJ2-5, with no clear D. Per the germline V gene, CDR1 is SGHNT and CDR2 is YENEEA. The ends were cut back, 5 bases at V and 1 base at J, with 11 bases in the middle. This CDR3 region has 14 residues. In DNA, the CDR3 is TGTGCCAGCAGCCCTCCGCACCTCCAAGAGACCCAGTACTTC. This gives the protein CASSPPHLQETQYF.

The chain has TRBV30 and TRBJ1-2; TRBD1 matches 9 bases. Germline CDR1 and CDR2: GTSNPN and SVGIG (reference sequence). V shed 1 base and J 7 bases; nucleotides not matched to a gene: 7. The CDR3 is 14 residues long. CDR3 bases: TGTGCCTGGAGTGGAACAGGGGGCGCGGTTGGCTACACCTTC. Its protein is CAWSGTGGAVGYTF.

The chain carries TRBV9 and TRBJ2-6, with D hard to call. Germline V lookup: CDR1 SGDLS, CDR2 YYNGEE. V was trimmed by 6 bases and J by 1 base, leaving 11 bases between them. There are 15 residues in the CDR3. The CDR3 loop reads CASTATQSGANVLTF. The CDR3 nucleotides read TGTGCCAGCACCGCGACCCAATCTGGGGCCAACGTCCTGACTTTC. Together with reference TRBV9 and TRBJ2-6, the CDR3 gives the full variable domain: DSGVTQTPKHLITATGQRVTLRCSPRSGDLSVYWYQQSLDQGLQFLIQYYNGEERAKGNILERFSAQQFPDLHSELNLSSLELGDSALYFCASTATQSGANVLTFGAGSRLTVL.

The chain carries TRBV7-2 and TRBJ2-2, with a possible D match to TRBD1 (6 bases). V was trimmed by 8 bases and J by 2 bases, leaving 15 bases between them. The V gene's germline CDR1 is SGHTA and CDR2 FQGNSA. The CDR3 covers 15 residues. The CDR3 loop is CASATTTGNTGELFF. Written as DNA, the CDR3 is TGTGCCAGCGCCACCACGACAGGAAACACCGGGGAGCTGTTTTTT.

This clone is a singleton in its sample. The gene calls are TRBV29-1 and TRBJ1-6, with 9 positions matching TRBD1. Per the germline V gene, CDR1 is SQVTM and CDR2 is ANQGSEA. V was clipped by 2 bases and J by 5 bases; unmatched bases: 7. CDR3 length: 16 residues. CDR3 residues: CSVEPGQGKNNSPLHF. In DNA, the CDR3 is TGCAGCGTTGAACCGGGACAGGGTAAGAATAATTCACCCCTCCACTTT.

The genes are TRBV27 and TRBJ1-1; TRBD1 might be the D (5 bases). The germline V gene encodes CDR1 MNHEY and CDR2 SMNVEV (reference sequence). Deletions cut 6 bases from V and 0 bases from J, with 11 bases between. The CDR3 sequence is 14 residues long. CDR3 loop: CASRPGTVNTEAFF. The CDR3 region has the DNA TGTGCCAGCAGACCCGGGACGGTGAACACTGAAGCTTTCTTT.

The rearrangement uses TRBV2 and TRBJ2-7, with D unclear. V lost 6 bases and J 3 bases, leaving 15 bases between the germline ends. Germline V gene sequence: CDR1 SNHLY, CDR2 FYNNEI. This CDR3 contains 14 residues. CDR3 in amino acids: CASSNGYGVYEQYF. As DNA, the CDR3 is TGTGCCAGCAGCAACGGGTACGGAGTCTACGAGCAGTACTTC.

CDR3 sequence reads: CASSRDREMGWFF. As DNA, the CDR3 is TGTGCCAGTAGTAGGGACCGAGAGATGGGCTGGTTTTTT. The chain couples TRBV19 to TRBJ1-4, with D possibly matching TRBD1 (5 bases). Germline lookup yields CDR1 LNHDA and CDR2 SQIVND (reference sequence). This CDR3 is built from 13 residues. The V end lost 4 bases, the J end lost 16 bases, and 19 bases lay between the germline ends.

The CDR3 is CASSELTGGGRTDTQYF. The CDR3, as DNA: TGTGCCAGCAGTGAATTGACAGGGGGGGGACGCACAGATACGCAGTATTTT. J is TRBJ2-3 and V is TRBV2, with 9 nucleotides matching TRBD1. Germline V CDR1 and CDR2: SNHLY, FYNNEI. This CDR3 comprises 17 residues. The J segment lost 1 base and the V segment lost 2 bases, leaving 7 bases of the junction unmatched.

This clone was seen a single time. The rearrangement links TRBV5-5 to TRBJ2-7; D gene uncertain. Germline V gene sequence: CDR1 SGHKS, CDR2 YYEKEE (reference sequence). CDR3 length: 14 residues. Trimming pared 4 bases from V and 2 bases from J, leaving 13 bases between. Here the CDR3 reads CASSLPPPTYEQYF. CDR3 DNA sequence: TGTGCCAGCAGCCTCCCCCCACCTACCTACGAGCAGTACTTC. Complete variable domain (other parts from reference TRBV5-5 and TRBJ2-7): DAGVTQSPTHLIKTRGQQVTLRCSPISGHKSVSWYQQVLGQGPQFIFQYYEKEERGRGNFPDRFSARQFPNYSSELNVNALLLGDSALYLCASSLPPPTYEQYFGPGTRLTVT.

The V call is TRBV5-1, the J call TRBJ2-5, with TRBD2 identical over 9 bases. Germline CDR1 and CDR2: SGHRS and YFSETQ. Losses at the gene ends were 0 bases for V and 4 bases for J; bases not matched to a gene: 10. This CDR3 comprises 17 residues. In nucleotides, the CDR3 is TGCGCCAGCAGCTTGGCCAGCGGGGGGCTGACTACAGAGACCCAGTACTTC. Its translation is CASSLASGGLTTETQYF.

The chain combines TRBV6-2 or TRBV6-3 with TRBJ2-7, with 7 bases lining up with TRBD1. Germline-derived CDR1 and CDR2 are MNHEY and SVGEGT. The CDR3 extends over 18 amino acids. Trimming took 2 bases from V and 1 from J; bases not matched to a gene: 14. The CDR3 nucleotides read TGTGCCAGCAGTTACCCTCGCCTCGACAGGGTATCTTCCTACGAGCAGTACTTC. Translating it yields CASSYPRLDRVSSYEQYF.

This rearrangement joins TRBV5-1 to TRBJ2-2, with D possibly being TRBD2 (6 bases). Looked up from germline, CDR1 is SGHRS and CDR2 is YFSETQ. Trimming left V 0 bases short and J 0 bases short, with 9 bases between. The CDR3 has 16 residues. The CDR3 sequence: CASSLDRGSNTGELFF. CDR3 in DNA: TGCGCCAGCAGCTTGGATCGGGGGTCGAACACCGGGGAGCTGTTTTTT.

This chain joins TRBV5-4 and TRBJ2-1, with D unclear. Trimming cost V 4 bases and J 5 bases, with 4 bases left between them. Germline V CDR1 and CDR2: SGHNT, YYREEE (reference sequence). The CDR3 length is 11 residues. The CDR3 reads CASSLNNEQFF. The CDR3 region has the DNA TGTGCCAGCAGCCTAAACAATGAGCAGTTCTTC.

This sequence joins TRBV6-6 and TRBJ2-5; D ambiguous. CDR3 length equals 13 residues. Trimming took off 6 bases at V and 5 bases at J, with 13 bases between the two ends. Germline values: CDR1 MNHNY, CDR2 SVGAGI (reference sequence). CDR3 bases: TGTGCCAGCAGGCCCTCGGGTGGCGAGACCCAGTACTTC. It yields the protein CASRPSGGETQYF.

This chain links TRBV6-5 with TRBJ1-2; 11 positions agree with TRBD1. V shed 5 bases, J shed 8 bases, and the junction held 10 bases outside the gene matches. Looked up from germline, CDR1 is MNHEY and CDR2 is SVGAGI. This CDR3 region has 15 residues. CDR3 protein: CASSKGGQGARGYTF. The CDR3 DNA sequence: TGTGCCAGCAGTAAGGGTGGACAGGGGGCGCGAGGCTACACCTTC.